This TCR beta chain was captured in a study of CD4 T cells in relation to SARS-CoV-2 and coronaviruses. V was trimmed by 2 bases and J by 3 bases, leaving 14 bases between them. The CDR3 covers 15 residues. Germline V gene data show CDR1 as GTSNPN and CDR2 as SVGIG (reference sequence). The protocol was immunoSEQ multiplex PCR, while the TCRdb copy is restricted to in-frame clones and leaves out a portion. The table has some 42,000 clones, around 89% seen once. This clone was recorded once. Its antigen is not identified. Naive and memory CD4+ T cells came from enriched cryopreserved PBMCs. Findings and caveats of the study: The cross-reactivity analysis covered only spike protein, not other viral proteins.

V gene TRBV30 combines with J gene TRBJ2-1; a possible D gene is TRBD1 (6 bases). The receptor comes from an adult with COVID-19. The material sequenced was memory CD4+ T cells from PBMCs. This CDR3 reads CAWSSDRRGYNEQFF. CDR3 bases: TGTGCCTGGAGTTCTGACAGGAGAGGCTACAATGAGCAGTTCTTC. The entire variable domain, with the rest obtained from reference TRBV30 and TRBJ2-1, is as follows: SQTIHQWPATLVQPVGSPLSLECTVEGTSNPNLYWYRQAAGRGLQLLFYSVGIGQISSEVPQNLSASRPQDRQFILSSKKLLLSDSGFYLCAWSSDRRGYNEQFFGPGTRLTVL.